This T cell receptor beta chain was sequenced during a study of a mutant IDH1 vaccine in newly diagnosed glioma. Across the whole study: Averaging 40.4 years of age, treated patients were roughly 60% male and approximately 38% female. General study findings and limits: Among all patients, vaccine-induced immune responses occurred in around 93%. Apparently, pseudoprogression bore no relation to changes among the top peripheral T cell clonotypes.

The method was immunoSEQ multiplex PCR; TCRdb's version includes in-frame clones alone and lacks a portion of them. The sample has some 38,000 clones; roughly 92% are singletons. In the case of this clone: Antigen specificity is unknown.

As for time point: baseline, week 1 (first vaccination visit). Treatment of the sample: pre-vaccination baseline after standard-of-care therapy. Astrocytomas that were new, WHO grade 3 or 4, IDH1-mutant and ATRX-lost were present in the donors. The CDR3 has 14 residues. Germline loops: CDR1 MNHNS, CDR2 SASEGT. The V gene end was trimmed by 5 bases and the J gene end by 8 bases; junction bases not matched to a gene: 8. This clonotype originated in a man younger than 35 with glioma. This sample comprised PBMCs, obtained from a glioma patient treated with radiotherapy, temozolomide or both. V gene TRBV6-1 combines with J gene TRBJ1-1; TRBD1 matches 10 bases. The CDR3: CASSQRQGAIEAFF. The DNA for the CDR3 is TGTGCCAGCAGTCAAAGACAGGGGGCGATCGAAGCTTTCTTT.